The 21 T cell receptor beta chains below were found in one sample sequenced in a study of T cells in localized non-small cell lung cancer. The table came from immunoSEQ multiplex PCR; TCRdb's copy has only in-frame clones and leaves some out. The sample comprises 1,300 or so clones, more than 20% of which are singletons, and less than 40% rests with the top ten. The input for sequencing was lung tumor tissue, taken before any cancer treatment. The receptors derive from a man aged 35-69 years with stage III lung adenocarcinoma.

The V and J genes are TRBV29-1 and TRBJ1-1; D might be TRBD1 (5 bases). Trimming left V 4 bases short and J 0 bases short, with 18 bases between. The CDR3 length is 16 residues. Germline values: CDR1 SQVTM, CDR2 ANQGSEA. This CDR3 is CSVVIASGLMNTEAFF. The CDR3, as DNA: TGCAGCGTTGTTATAGCTTCGGGGCTCATGAACACTGAAGCTTTCTTT.

This clone was found a few times. The V and J genes are TRBV9 and TRBJ2-7, with D unclear. Trimming took 0 bases from V and 6 from J, leaving 7 bases between them. CDR3 length equals 12 residues. Germline CDR1 reads SGDLS; CDR2 reads YYNGEE. DNA of the CDR3: TGTGCCAGCAGCGTAGACGAAGGCGAGCAGTACTTC. Translation: CASSVDEGEQYF.

This clone was seen a few times. V usage is TRBV11-3 and J usage is TRBJ2-7; no definite D call. Per germline, CDR1 SGHNT and CDR2 YENEEA. V lost 5 bases, J lost 0 bases, and 11 bases lay in between. The CDR3 totals 14 residues. CDR3 coding DNA: TGTGCCAGCAGCCCTCAACTAAGCTCCTACGAGCAGTACTTC. This sequence encodes CASSPQLSSYEQYF.

This clone occurred a few times. The chain employs TRBV28 and TRBJ2-5; D is perhaps TRBD1 (5 bases). V was cut by 5 bases and J by 2 bases, with 21 bases left in between. Germline values: CDR1 MDHEN, CDR2 SYDVKM. The CDR3 spans 17 residues. CDR3 sequence: CASSHRPDTPRQETQYF. The CDR3 DNA reads TGTGCCAGCAGTCACCGCCCGGACACACCTAGACAAGAGACCCAGTACTTC.

The chain links TRBV11-3 to TRBJ2-5, with unresolved D. CDR3 length: 15 residues. In germline, CDR1 is SGHNT, CDR2 YENEEA. The ends were cut back, 0 bases at V and 1 base at J, with 9 bases in the middle. CDR3 region: CASSLEQGSQETQYF. CDR3 in DNA: TGTGCCAGCAGCTTAGAGCAAGGCAGCCAAGAGACCCAGTACTTC.

Relative to its sample, this clone is medium-sized. The chain employs TRBV7-2 and TRBJ1-1; D possibly corresponds to TRBD1 (5 bases). V shed 1 base and J shed 10 bases, with 13 bases lying between them. This CDR3 spans 13 amino acids. CDR1 and CDR2 from the germline V gene are SGHTA and FQGNSA. DNA of the CDR3: TGTGCCAGCAGCTTAGGATCCCAGGGTGGAGCTTTCTTT. Amino acid sequence: CASSLGSQGGAFF.

The chain uses TRBV29-1 and TRBJ2-7; 9 bases are a match to TRBD2. CDR1 is SQVTM and CDR2 is ANQGSEA in the germline V gene. This CDR3 is 13 amino acids long. Germline trimming cut 1 base from V and 5 bases from J; bases unmatched to any gene: 3. The CDR3 nucleotides read TGCAGCGTTGAAGGAGCGGGGGGACACGAGCAGTACTTC. Its translation: CSVEGAGGHEQYF.

The chain joins TRBV6-8 to TRBJ2-1, with TRBD2 matching 11 bases. CDR3 length: 17 residues. Trimming cost V 5 bases and J 4 bases; bases outside gene matches: 10. Germline-derived CDR1 and CDR2 are MNHGY and SAAAGT. CDR3 nucleotide sequence: TGTGCCAGCAGTGGCCTCCCGACTAGCGGGAATTACAATGAGCAGTTCTTC. This translates into CASSGLPTSGNYNEQFF.

This chain uses TRBV29-1 with TRBJ2-2; 10 bases agree with TRBD2. The junction had 4 bases not matched to a gene; V was cut back by 2 bases and J by 4 bases. Per the germline V gene, CDR1 is SQVTM and CDR2 is ANQGSEA. The CDR3 runs 15 residues. The CDR3 sequence: CSVEPTSGITGELFF. In DNA, the CDR3 is TGCAGCGTTGAACCTACTAGCGGGATCACCGGGGAGCTGTTTTTT.

CDR3: CASSQVRGSEQYF. For the CDR3, the DNA is TGTGCCAGCAGCCAAGTCCGGGGGAGCGAGCAGTACTTC. V usage is TRBV14 and J usage is TRBJ2-7; TRBD2 might be the D (6 bases). Trimming cost V 1 base and J 6 bases, with 10 bases left between them. Germline CDR1 SGHDN, CDR2 FVKESK. The CDR3 loop spans 13 amino acids.

This CDR3 reads CASSRDRREGYTF. In nucleotides, the CDR3 is TGTGCCAGCAGCCGAGACAGGAGGGAGGGCTACACCTTC. The J gene is TRBJ1-2, the V gene TRBV7-2; D may be TRBD1 (6 bases). The germline V gene encodes CDR1 SGHTA and CDR2 FQGNSA. V lost 5 bases and J 8 bases, leaving 15 bases between the germline ends. The CDR3 covers 13 residues. Variable domain in full (rest from reference TRBV7-2 and TRBJ1-2): GAGVSQSPSNKVTEKGKDVELRCDPISGHTALYWYRQSLGQGLEFLIYFQGNSAPDKSGLPSDRFSAERTGGSVSTLTIQRTQQEDSAVYLCASSRDRREGYTFGSGTRLTVV.

The chain combines TRBV7-2 with TRBJ2-5, with 7 positions matching TRBD2. This CDR3 spans 13 amino acids. Losses at the gene ends were 5 bases for V and 5 bases for J; bases not matched to a gene: 5. Germline V gene lookup returns CDR1 SGHTA and CDR2 FQGNSA. In DNA, the CDR3 is TGTGCCAGCAGCCTGTGGGGAGGGGAGACCCAGTACTTC. Translating gives CASSLWGGETQYF.

This clone appeared a few times. The chain couples TRBV1 to TRBJ2-1; the listed D gene, TRBD2, was not tested against the DNA. TRBV1 is deemed a pseudogene. The CDR3 is made up of 16 amino acids. CDR3 bases: TGCGCCAGCAGCCAACAAGGACTAGCGGGCCTAGGCGAGCAGTTCTTC. Translated: CASSQQGLAGLGEQFF.

Only a few counts were recorded for this clone. The chain uses TRBV28 and TRBJ2-2; D is possibly TRBD2 (6 bases). The CDR3 contains 14 residues. The germline CDR1 and CDR2 sequences are MDHEN and SYDVKM. The germline V and J ends were trimmed by 3 bases and 10 bases, with 15 bases remaining between them. CDR3: CASSFSGVLEELFF. DNA for the CDR3: TGTGCCAGCAGTTTTTCGGGAGTACTCGAGGAGCTGTTTTTT.

This clone counts as large (0.1 to 1%). The identical CDR3 is also encoded by other nucleotide sequences in the sample. The chain is built from TRBV9 and TRBJ2-6; D is possibly TRBD1 (6 bases). CDR3 length: 15 amino acids. Germline V gene lookup returns CDR1 SGDLS and CDR2 YYNGEE. With 0 bases removed from V and 4 bases from J, the gap between germline ends came to 8 bases. CDR3 region: CASSVAGAGANVLTF. CDR3 nucleotide sequence: TGTGCCAGCAGCGTAGCAGGGGCGGGGGCCAACGTCCTGACTTTC.

This clone was detected once. The rearrangement uses TRBV28 and TRBJ2-7, with 10 positions matching TRBD2. Germline V gives CDR1 MDHEN, CDR2 SYDVKM. The trim removed 5 bases at V and 4 bases at J, leaving 5 bases unmatched. This CDR3 spans 14 amino acids. The CDR3 protein is CASSQGLAEYEQYF. CDR3 DNA sequence: TGTGCCAGCAGTCAAGGACTAGCGGAATACGAGCAGTACTTC.

This clone appeared a few times. This chain uses TRBV6-8 with TRBJ2-5; 7 nucleotides match TRBD2. The CDR3 contains 15 residues. V lost 6 bases to trimming and J lost 5 bases; unmatched junction nucleotides: 12. CDR1 and CDR2 (germline): MNHGY, SAAAGT. DNA of the CDR3: TGTGCCAGCAGCCCGGGGCGGGAGAATTTGGAGACCCAGTACTTC. It codes for CASSPGRENLETQYF.

The V gene is TRBV6-8, the J gene TRBJ1-1; unclear D gene. The CDR3 runs to 13 residues. V lost 4 bases to trimming and J lost 1 base, with 7 bases between them. The germline CDR1 and CDR2 sequences are MNHGY and SAAAGT. This chain's CDR3 is CASSSAENTEAFF. CDR3 nucleotides: TGTGCCAGCAGTTCGGCAGAGAACACTGAAGCTTTCTTT.

The sample holds a few counts of this clone. V is TRBV11-3 and J is TRBJ2-3; TRBD2 agrees at 9 bases. With V trimmed by 6 bases and J by 2 bases, 9 bases remained unmatched. Germline CDR1 and CDR2: SGHNT and YENEEA. The CDR3 runs 16 residues. CDR3 amino acids: CASSPLAGVPTDTQYF. CDR3 nucleotide sequence: TGTGCCAGCAGTCCATTAGCGGGAGTGCCCACAGATACGCAGTATTTT.

There are a few counts of this clone. The chain couples TRBV11-3 to TRBJ2-7; 13 bases agree with TRBD2. The CDR3 covers 16 residues. Germline CDR1 is SGHNT and CDR2 is YENEEA. V shed 5 bases and J 7 bases; nucleotides not matched to a gene: 11. The CDR3 coding sequence is TGTGCCAGCAGCCCGGGGGTCCGACTAGCGGGAGGTGAGCAGTACTTC. Translation gives CASSPGVRLAGGEQYF.

This clone was counted a few times. J is TRBJ2-1 and V is TRBV6-8; 8 bases line up with TRBD2. Germline-derived CDR1 and CDR2 are MNHGY and SAAAGT. J gave up 6 bases and V 11 bases, and 9 bases lay outside the gene matches. The CDR3 runs to 13 residues. The CDR3 coding sequence is TGTGCCGTGGGGGGACTAGAGGGCAATGAGCAGTTCTTC. Encoded protein: CAVGGLEGNEQFF.